Detailed here is one T cell receptor (beta chain). Its antigen is not known. Generated by immunoSEQ multiplex PCR, the TCRdb table keeps only in-frame clones and is missing some. The table records about 21,000 clones, approximately 71% of them present only once. All the patients suffered relapse after autologous stem cell transplantation, and brentuximab vedotin exposure differed. The CDR3 sequence is 14 residues long. Germline V gives CDR1 MNHEY, CDR2 SMNVEV (reference sequence). Trimming at V came to 7 bases and at J to 6 bases, leaving 6 bases not matched to a gene. The data were obtained in a study of PD-1 blockade in classical Hodgkin lymphoma. In the study overall: Intravenous delivery of nivolumab at 3 mg/kg to patients occurred every 2 weeks. Findings and caveats of the study: Partial responders and progressors had significantly lower baseline TCR diversity.

V usage is TRBV27 and J usage is TRBJ1-5, with 10 bases that match TRBD1. The sequences come from peripheral blood mononuclear cells (PBMCs), collected at baseline. The receptor's source is a human donor with classical Hodgkin lymphoma. The DNA of the CDR3 is TGTGCCAGCAAAAAAGACAGGGGGCCTCAGCCCCAGCATTTT. Translating it yields CASKKDRGPQPQHF.